This is a list of T cell receptor beta chains from one sample in a study of blood T cell repertoires in COVID-19. Method: immunoSEQ multiplex PCR; TCRdb's copy keeps in-frame clones and lacks some. The sample shows a few hundred thousand clones, 70% to 90% of them seen only once. The sample taken for sequencing was PBMCs or T cells enriched from blood (not recorded which). These receptors all stem from a woman aged 40 to 50 with acute COVID-19. The conserved cysteine and the conserved F or W are not part of the CDR3 here.

v_call cdr3_aa
TRBV19 ASSDKLYEQY
TRBV6-4 ASSAGLATEAF
TRBV3-1/TRBV3-2 ASSQDRGLDAQPQH
TRBV19 ASSILTGSNEKLF
TRBV10-3 AISGNTGGSSYEQY
TRBV6-5 ASSTGAGNTIY
TRBV29-1 SVTRTENLEQY
TRBV30 AWFRDRVSGANVLT
TRBV5-1 ASSLGQGTSTDTQY
TRBV27 ASSEDSVYEQF
TRBV5-4 ASSLAPGETQY
TRBV11-2 ASSPDRDRSGYT
TRBV6-4 ASSDSGRPPYGYT
TRBV5-6 ASSRDRYYT